This T cell receptor beta chain was obtained from a study of blood T cell repertoires in COVID-19. Profiled with immunoSEQ multiplex PCR; TCRdb holds only in-frame clones, not every one. The data show 300,000 or so clones, around 90% seen once. The CDR3 has 14 amino acids. The ends lost 3 bases at V and 9 bases at J; junction bases unmatched: 3. Germline V CDR1 and CDR2: SEHNR, FQNEAQ (reference sequence). Donors in Cohort 3 counted as recovered after two negative PCRs, clearance, or symptom resolution. Material for sequencing was PBMCs or T cells enriched from blood (not recorded which). This sequence joins TRBV7-9 and TRBJ2-2, with 11 bases aligning to TRBD2. This clonotype originated in a woman under 40 who had recovered from COVID-19. Here the CDR3 DNA reads TGTGCCAGCAGCTTTAGCGGGAGGGTGAGGGAGCTGTTTTTT. Its protein product is CASSFSGRVRELFF.